These T cell receptor beta chains were read from a single sample in a study of blood T cell repertoires in COVID-19. TCRdb's table, derived via immunoSEQ multiplex PCR, lists solely in-frame clones and lacks some. The table lists 200,000 to 250,000 clones, 70% to 90% of them singletons, with 1.5% in the top ten. Sequenced material: peripheral blood. The receptors derive from a man aged 18 to 29 with active or convalescent COVID-19. Each CDR3 is given with its conserved first and last residue. The order of the fields is clone size, CDR3 length, J gene, D gene, V gene, CDR3 protein, CDR3 DNA. The D gene is left open where the match is weak. Clone sizes are given selectively: once, few, many, or a class where the clone is expanded.

clone_size: -; cdr3_length: 16; j_call: TRBJ2-2; d_call: TRBD1; v_call: TRBV5-6; cdr3_aa: CASIHSGTGNTGELFF; cdr3_nt: TGTGCCAGCATCCATTCCGGGACAGGGAACACCGGGGAGCTGTTTTTT
clone_size: -; cdr3_length: 13; j_call: TRBJ1-2; d_call: TRBD1; v_call: TRBV10-1; cdr3_aa: CASSGTGSYGYTF; cdr3_nt: TGCGCCAGCAGTGGGACAGGGTCTTATGGCTACACCTTC
clone_size: -; cdr3_length: 14; j_call: TRBJ2-1; d_call: -; v_call: TRBV5-1; cdr3_aa: CASSLGGGRNEQFF; cdr3_nt: TGCGCCAGCAGCTTGGGCGGGGGCCGAAATGAGCAGTTCTTC
clone_size: -; cdr3_length: 13; j_call: TRBJ1-4; d_call: TRBD1; v_call: TRBV6-1; cdr3_aa: CASSETNRDRVFF; cdr3_nt: TGTGCCAGCAGTGAAACGAACCGGGACAGGGTGTTTTTT
clone_size: -; cdr3_length: 15; j_call: TRBJ2-6; d_call: -; v_call: TRBV30; cdr3_aa: CAWSIQGSGANVLTF; cdr3_nt: TGTGCCTGGAGTATACAGGGTAGTGGGGCCAACGTCCTGACTTTC
clone_size: -; cdr3_length: 15; j_call: TRBJ1-3; d_call: -; v_call: TRBV19; cdr3_aa: CASSLRDRPGNTIYF; cdr3_nt: TGTGCCAGTAGCCTACGCGACAGACCGGGAAACACCATATATTTT
clone_size: -; cdr3_length: 17; j_call: TRBJ1-2; d_call: TRBD1; v_call: TRBV4-3; cdr3_aa: CASSQDGKGAPNYGYTF; cdr3_nt: TGCGCCAGCAGCCAAGATGGGAAGGGGGCGCCGAACTATGGCTACACCTTC
clone_size: few; cdr3_length: 14; j_call: TRBJ2-5; d_call: TRBD2; v_call: TRBV6-5; cdr3_aa: CASHSGRAAETQYF; cdr3_nt: TGTGCCAGCCATAGCGGGAGGGCCGCAGAGACCCAGTACTTC
clone_size: -; cdr3_length: 15; j_call: TRBJ1-1; d_call: TRBD1; v_call: TRBV6-5; cdr3_aa: CASSRGTAANTEAFF; cdr3_nt: TGTGCCAGCAGTCGAGGGACAGCTGCGAACACTGAAGCTTTCTTT
clone_size: -; cdr3_length: 13; j_call: TRBJ2-4; d_call: -; v_call: TRBV27; cdr3_aa: CASSLFQGNIQYF; cdr3_nt: TGTGCCAGCAGTTTATTCCAGGGAAACATTCAGTACTTC
clone_size: -; cdr3_length: 14; j_call: TRBJ2-1; d_call: TRBD1; v_call: TRBV25-1; cdr3_aa: CASSGTGGYNEQFF; cdr3_nt: TGTGCCAGCAGCGGGACAGGGGGCTACAATGAGCAGTTCTTC
clone_size: -; cdr3_length: 14; j_call: TRBJ1-5; d_call: -; v_call: TRBV19; cdr3_aa: CASRSGTLNQPQHF; cdr3_nt: TGTGCCAGTAGATCCGGGACACTTAATCAGCCCCAGCATTTT
clone_size: -; cdr3_length: 15; j_call: TRBJ1-2; d_call: -; v_call: TRBV7-9; cdr3_aa: CASSPPPGLNYGYTF; cdr3_nt: TGTGCCAGCAGCCCCCCCCCAGGGTTGAACTATGGCTACACCTTC
clone_size: few; cdr3_length: 16; j_call: TRBJ1-2; d_call: -; v_call: TRBV7-9; cdr3_aa: CASSLNSIPRNYGYTF; cdr3_nt: TGTGCCAGCAGCTTGAACAGCATACCCAGAAACTATGGCTACACCTTC
clone_size: -; cdr3_length: 14; j_call: TRBJ2-7; d_call: -; v_call: TRBV19; cdr3_aa: CASSPQQGEYEQYF; cdr3_nt: TGTGCCAGTAGTCCTCAACAGGGAGAGTACGAGCAGTACTTC
clone_size: -; cdr3_length: 15; j_call: TRBJ2-3; d_call: -; v_call: TRBV11-2; cdr3_aa: CASSRLVGSTDTQYF; cdr3_nt: TGTGCCAGCAGCCGCTTAGTCGGGAGCACAGATACGCAGTATTTT
clone_size: -; cdr3_length: 16; j_call: TRBJ2-7; d_call: -; v_call: TRBV28; cdr3_aa: CASSARLGGIFYEQYF; cdr3_nt: TGTGCCAGCAGTGCCCGCCTCGGCGGGATCTTTTACGAGCAGTACTTC
clone_size: -; cdr3_length: 14; j_call: TRBJ1-2; d_call: -; v_call: TRBV5-6; cdr3_aa: CASSLGGLGYGYTF; cdr3_nt: TGTGCCAGCAGCTTGGGGGGCCTTGGCTATGGCTACACCTTC
clone_size: -; cdr3_length: 17; j_call: TRBJ2-6; d_call: TRBD2; v_call: TRBV3-1/TRBV3-2; cdr3_aa: CASSLGAGGSGANVLTF; cdr3_nt: TGTGCCAGCAGCCTGGGGGCGGGGGGCTCTGGGGCCAACGTCCTGACTTTC
clone_size: once; cdr3_length: 12; j_call: TRBJ1-2; d_call: -; v_call: TRBV13; cdr3_aa: CASSWEGGGYTF; cdr3_nt: TGTGCCAGCAGCTGGGAAGGGGGAGGCTACACCTTC
clone_size: -; cdr3_length: 18; j_call: TRBJ2-3; d_call: TRBD2; v_call: TRBV6-2/TRBV6-3; cdr3_aa: CASSSTRGRNPGTDTQYF; cdr3_nt: TGTGCCAGCAGTTCTACGCGGGGGAGGAATCCGGGGACAGATACGCAGTATTTT
clone_size: -; cdr3_length: 14; j_call: TRBJ2-7; d_call: -; v_call: TRBV28; cdr3_aa: CASSLITSSREQYF; cdr3_nt: TGTGCCAGCAGTTTAATAACTTCGTCTCGGGAGCAGTACTTC
clone_size: -; cdr3_length: 12; j_call: TRBJ2-7; d_call: -; v_call: TRBV27; cdr3_aa: CASSFIGYEQYF; cdr3_nt: TGTGCCAGCAGTTTCATCGGTTACGAGCAGTACTTC
clone_size: -; cdr3_length: 15; j_call: TRBJ1-3; d_call: -; v_call: TRBV6-5; cdr3_aa: CAGRSIYGSGNTIYF; cdr3_nt: TGTGCCGGTCGGAGCATTTACGGCTCTGGAAACACCATATATTTT
clone_size: -; cdr3_length: 13; j_call: TRBJ1-2; d_call: -; v_call: TRBV10-2; cdr3_aa: CASSELQNMGYTF; cdr3_nt: TGCGCCAGCAGTGAGTTACAGAACATGGGCTACACCTTC
clone_size: -; cdr3_length: 15; j_call: TRBJ1-5; d_call: -; v_call: TRBV4-1; cdr3_aa: CASSQVYGGNQPQHF; cdr3_nt: TGCGCCAGCAGCCAAGTTTACGGGGGGAATCAGCCCCAGCATTTT
clone_size: -; cdr3_length: 13; j_call: TRBJ2-7; d_call: -; v_call: TRBV6-2/TRBV6-3; cdr3_aa: CASSPTDFYEQYF; cdr3_nt: TGTGCCAGCAGTCCGACAGATTTCTACGAGCAGTACTTC
clone_size: -; cdr3_length: 14; j_call: TRBJ2-5; d_call: TRBD2; v_call: TRBV15; cdr3_aa: CATNPRGGRETQYF; cdr3_nt: TGTGCCACCAACCCACGGGGGGGCCGAGAGACCCAGTACTTC
clone_size: -; cdr3_length: 14; j_call: TRBJ1-2; d_call: -; v_call: TRBV5-1; cdr3_aa: CASSPGGTAYGYTF; cdr3_nt: TGCGCCAGCAGCCCGGGGGGGACGGCATATGGCTACACCTTC
clone_size: once; cdr3_length: 16; j_call: TRBJ1-2; d_call: TRBD1; v_call: TRBV5-4; cdr3_aa: CASSLGGTGRAYGYTF; cdr3_nt: TGTGCCAGCAGCTTGGGGGGGACAGGGCGAGCCTATGGCTACACCTTC
clone_size: -; cdr3_length: 16; j_call: TRBJ1-4; d_call: TRBD1; v_call: TRBV15; cdr3_aa: CATRRGTGERYEKLFF; cdr3_nt: TGTGCCACCAGGCGAGGGACAGGGGAGCGATATGAAAAACTGTTTTTT
clone_size: once; cdr3_length: 16; j_call: TRBJ2-7; d_call: -; v_call: TRBV11-2; cdr3_aa: CASSLEVSGYVYEQYF; cdr3_nt: TGTGCCAGCAGCTTAGAGGTTAGCGGATACGTCTACGAGCAGTACTTC
clone_size: -; cdr3_length: 13; j_call: TRBJ2-2; d_call: TRBD1; v_call: TRBV6-2/TRBV6-3; cdr3_aa: CASSYSTGFELFF; cdr3_nt: TGTGCCAGCAGTTACTCGACAGGGTTCGAGCTGTTTTTT
clone_size: -; cdr3_length: 16; j_call: TRBJ2-1; d_call: -; v_call: TRBV6-4; cdr3_aa: CASGPGHLSGYNEQFF; cdr3_nt: TGTGCCAGCGGACCGGGACACCTTTCGGGATACAATGAGCAGTTCTTC
clone_size: -; cdr3_length: 11; j_call: TRBJ2-7; d_call: -; v_call: TRBV6-2/TRBV6-3; cdr3_aa: CASSAIYEQYF; cdr3_nt: TGTGCCAGCAGTGCTATCTACGAGCAGTACTTC